These 32 T cell receptor beta chains came from one sample sequenced in a study of blood T cell repertoires in COVID-19. Repertoires were generated with immunoSEQ multiplex PCR, while TCRdb's copy carries only in-frame clones and drops some. The data contain 220,000 or so clones, approximately 90% of them singletons. Sequenced input: PBMCs or T cells enriched from blood (not recorded which). These receptors were obtained from a man aged 50 to 59 who had been exposed to COVID-19.

The genes are TRBV7-9 and TRBJ2-1, with D unclear. Germline V lookup: CDR1 SEHNR, CDR2 FQNEAQ (reference sequence). This CDR3 contains 12 residues. V lost 4 bases to trimming and J lost 7 bases, with 8 bases between them. The CDR3 bases are TGTGCCAGCAGCTACACTACGAATGAGCAGTTCTTC. Protein product: CASSYTTNEQFF.

This clone is a singleton in its sample. This chain connects TRBV7-9 to TRBJ2-5; TRBD1 agrees at 8 bases. CDR1 and CDR2 (germline): SEHNR, FQNEAQ (reference sequence). V lost 5 bases, J lost 7 bases, and 12 bases stayed unmatched. This CDR3 spans 15 amino acids. The CDR3 sequence: CASSNRQTGDGTQYF. The CDR3 DNA follows: TGTGCCAGCAGCAATAGACAGACAGGGGATGGGACCCAGTACTTC.

CDR3 loop: CASSPGQANYGYTF. The CDR3 DNA follows: TGTGCCAGCTCACCAGGACAGGCAAACTATGGCTACACCTTC. This chain links TRBV18 with TRBJ1-2; 7 bases match TRBD1. CDR1 is KGHSH, CDR2 LQKENI, per germline. V was clipped by 2 bases and J by 2 bases; unmatched bases: 2. CDR3 length equals 14 residues.

This clone was picked up one time. The V gene is TRBV24-1, the J gene TRBJ2-2, with D tentatively TRBD1 (6 bases). This CDR3 contains 16 residues. Germline V CDR1 and CDR2: KGHDR, SFDVKD. V was cut by 4 bases and J by 4 bases, with 15 bases left in between. The CDR3 DNA reads TGTGCCACCAGTGAGTTCAGGGGTCCGGTCACCGGGGAGCTGTTTTTT. It codes for CATSEFRGPVTGELFF.

The chain employs TRBV2 and TRBJ2-7; D perhaps matches TRBD2 (5 bases). Trimming left V 6 bases short and J 6 bases short, with 9 bases between. Germline assignment: CDR1 SNHLY and CDR2 FYNNEI. This CDR3 region has 11 residues. The CDR3 loop is CASSWAGEQYF. The CDR3 DNA sequence: TGTGCCAGCAGCTGGGCGGGCGAGCAGTACTTC.

The genes are TRBV4-1 and TRBJ2-1, with D unclear. CDR1 is MGHRA and CDR2 is YSYEKL in the germline V gene. The V and J ends lost 0 bases and 3 bases respectively, with 9 bases between them. The CDR3 covers 15 residues. Here the CDR3 DNA reads TGCGCCAGCAGCCAAGAGGTACCTATCTACAATGAGCAGTTCTTC. Its protein is CASSQEVPIYNEQFF.

This clone came up once. The chain uses TRBV7-6 and TRBJ1-2; D gene uncertain. The CDR3 runs to 15 residues. Trimming removed 5 bases from V and 0 bases from J, with 13 bases in between. Per the germline V gene, CDR1 is SGHVS and CDR2 is FNYEAQ. CDR3 in amino acids: CASSAGSGTNYGYTF. Here the CDR3 DNA reads TGTGCCAGCAGCGCAGGATCGGGGACTAACTATGGCTACACCTTC.

The chain carries TRBV3-1 (or the pseudogene TRBV3-2) and TRBJ1-2; D is perhaps TRBD1 (5 bases). The V gene lost 5 bases and the J gene lost 4 bases, with 14 bases spanning the gap. There are 14 residues in the CDR3. Germline V gene lookup returns CDR1 LGHDT and CDR2 YNNKEL (reference sequence). For the CDR3, the DNA is TGTGCCAGCAGCTTGACACAGGATGGCTATGGCTACACCTTC. It translates to CASSLTQDGYGYTF.

CDR3: CASSFGPGPFTDTQYF. DNA of the CDR3: TGCGCCAGCAGCTTCGGTCCAGGGCCTTTCACAGATACGCAGTATTTT. The chain has TRBV5-1 and TRBJ2-3, with D possibly matching TRBD1 (5 bases). The germline V gene encodes CDR1 SGHRS and CDR2 YFSETQ. The CDR3 extends over 16 amino acids. Deletions cut 2 bases from V and 2 bases from J, with 15 bases between.

V is TRBV2 and J is TRBJ2-4; 8 bases are a match to TRBD1. CDR1 SNHLY and CDR2 FYNNEI come from the germline V gene. CDR3 size: 17 residues. V dropped 4 bases and J dropped 0; count of bases not matched to a gene: 8. In DNA form, the CDR3 reads TGTGCCAGCAGTGGGACAGGGTCCCGACTAGCCAAAAACATTCAGTACTTC. This translates into CASSGTGSRLAKNIQYF.

This sequence joins TRBV15 and TRBJ2-7, with D possibly being TRBD2 (5 bases). Trimming took 3 bases from V and 2 from J, leaving 17 bases between them. CDR3 length: 16 residues. From germline, CDR1 is LNHNV and CDR2 YYDKDF (reference sequence). The CDR3 reads CATSSGLTRIPYEQYV. In nucleotides, the CDR3 is TGTGCCACCAGCAGCGGACTCACCCGGATCCCCTACGAGCAGTACGTC.

The chain carries TRBV28 and TRBJ1-4, with a possible D match to TRBD1 (6 bases). CDR1 and CDR2 from the germline V gene are MDHEN and SYDVKM. The CDR3 covers 17 residues. The germline V and J ends were trimmed by 5 bases and 4 bases, with 20 bases remaining between them. The CDR3 region is CASSNRDKPKINEKLFF. As DNA, the CDR3 is TGTGCCAGCAGTAACCGGGACAAACCCAAGATTAATGAAAAACTGTTTTTT.

This chain connects TRBV4-1 to TRBJ1-2; D call uncertain. V was clipped by 0 bases and J by 3 bases, with 11 bases between them. The CDR3 is 15 amino acids. The germline V gene encodes CDR1 MGHRA and CDR2 YSYEKL. CDR3 region: CASSQDQQNYYGYTF. The CDR3 nucleotides are TGCGCCAGCAGCCAAGACCAACAGAACTACTATGGCTACACCTTC.

The genes are TRBV28 and TRBJ1-6; possible D gene TRBD1, 6 bases. V was pared by 4 bases and J by 9 bases, with 16 bases between. The CDR3 totals 15 residues. The V gene's germline CDR1 is MDHEN and CDR2 SYDVKM. The CDR3: CASSSPGQVVSPLHF. The CDR3 DNA follows: TGTGCCAGCAGTTCACCGGGACAAGTAGTTTCACCCCTCCACTTT. The full variable domain, its missing parts supplied by reference TRBV28 and TRBJ1-6, is DVKVTQSSRYLVKRTGEKVFLECVQDMDHENMFWYRQDPGLGLRLIYFSYDVKMKEKGDIPEGYSVSREKKERFSLILESASTNQTSMYLCASSSPGQVVSPLHFGNGTRLTVT.

The chain couples TRBV28 to TRBJ2-3; 7 bases agree with TRBD2. J lost 1 base, V lost 8 bases, and 3 bases had no gene match. The CDR3 runs 13 residues. Per the germline V gene, CDR1 is MDHEN and CDR2 is SYDVKM. The CDR3 is CASLTSGTDTQYF. The CDR3 bases are TGTGCCAGCCTCACTAGCGGCACAGATACGCAGTATTTT.

The chain has TRBV6-1 and TRBJ2-7; D is possibly TRBD2 (6 bases). CDR3 length: 16 residues. The germline V and J ends were trimmed by 1 base and 0 bases, with 13 bases remaining between them. The V gene's germline CDR1 is MNHNS and CDR2 SASEGT. CDR3 DNA: TGTGCCAGCAGTGAAGATATGGGGGGAAGCTCCTACGAGCAGTACTTC. It is translated as CASSEDMGGSSYEQYF.

V and J are TRBV28 and TRBJ1-2; D is unresolved. This CDR3 contains 13 residues. Trimming took 6 bases from V and 2 from J, leaving 10 bases between them. Germline V gene lookup returns CDR1 MDHEN and CDR2 SYDVKM. The chain's CDR3 is CASSSAANYGYTF. DNA of the CDR3: TGTGCCAGCAGCTCGGCGGCGAACTATGGCTACACCTTC.

This sequence joins TRBV25-1 and TRBJ1-5, with 7 bases lining up with TRBD1. CDR1 is MGHDK, CDR2 SYGVNS, per germline. CDR3 size: 13 residues. V shed 6 bases, J shed 4 bases, and the junction held 3 bases outside the gene matches. Here the CDR3 DNA reads TGTGCCAGCAGAGAGGGGGCTAATCAGCCCCAGCATTTT. Encoded protein: CASREGANQPQHF.

V and J are TRBV11-2 and TRBJ2-1; 9 bases match TRBD2. The junction had 14 bases not matched to a gene; V was cut back by 5 bases and J by 0 bases. Germline-derived CDR1 and CDR2 are SGHAT and FQNNGV. The CDR3 sequence is 19 residues long. CDR3 loop: CASSHIRRGSGSSYNEQFF. The CDR3 nucleotides are TGTGCCAGCAGCCACATCCGAAGGGGTAGCGGGAGCTCCTACAATGAGCAGTTCTTC.

Only a few counts were recorded for this clone. The J gene is TRBJ2-3, the V gene TRBV13, with D possibly being TRBD2 (6 bases). The germline gives CDR1 PRHDT, CDR2 FYEKMQ (reference sequence). The CDR3 length is 14 residues. Trimming left V 0 bases short and J 8 bases short, with 12 bases between. CDR3 sequence: CASSLGLAGTTQYF. The DNA of the CDR3 is TGTGCCAGCAGCTTAGGACTAGCAGGTACTACGCAGTATTTT.

This chain uses TRBV29-1 with TRBJ2-3; 8 bases fit TRBD1. The CDR3 covers 18 residues. Unmatched junction bases numbered 15, after V lost 3 bases and J lost 1 base. Germline V lookup: CDR1 SQVTM, CDR2 ANQGSEA. This chain's CDR3 is CSVDGLLETGGRTDTQYF. CDR3 coding DNA: TGCAGCGTTGACGGACTACTCGAAACAGGGGGTCGCACAGATACGCAGTATTTT.

The genes are TRBV5-6 and TRBJ2-2; a possible D gene is TRBD1 (5 bases). There are 15 residues in the CDR3. Per germline, CDR1 SGHDT and CDR2 YYEEEE. V was shortened by 1 base and J by 4 bases, with 11 bases between the two germline ends. The CDR3, as DNA: TGTGCCAGCAGCTTGATAGGACAAAGCACCGGGGAGCTGTTTTTT. Protein sequence: CASSLIGQSTGELFF. The full variable domain, completed using reference TRBV5-6 and TRBJ2-2, is DAGVTQSPTHLIKTRGQQVTLRCSPKSGHDTVSWYQQALGQGPQFIFQYYEEEERQRGNFPDRFSGHQFPNYSSELNVNALLLGDSALYLCASSLIGQSTGELFFGEGSRLTVL.

This clone was recorded once. The CDR3 protein is CASSFRQGYSNQPQHF. As DNA, the CDR3 is TGTGCCAGCAGTTTCCGTCAGGGGTATAGCAATCAGCCCCAGCATTTT. The chain couples TRBV5-6 to TRBJ1-5; a weak D match, TRBD1 (6 bases). The CDR3 is 16 residues long. The germline V gene encodes CDR1 SGHDT and CDR2 YYEEEE. V was pared by 5 bases and J by 0 bases, with 15 bases between.

This clone was seen a handful of times. The chain has TRBV11-2 and TRBJ1-1, with 9 bases identical to TRBD1. Trimming cost V 5 bases and J 10 bases; bases outside gene matches: 8. This CDR3 spans 13 amino acids. Germline V gives CDR1 SGHAT, CDR2 FQNNGV. DNA of the CDR3: TGTGCCAGCAGCCTTACAACAGGGGGCTTAGCTTTCTTT. It encodes CASSLTTGGLAFF.

The rearrangement links TRBV9 to TRBJ2-2; 11 bases are shared with TRBD1. The CDR3 contains 17 residues. CDR1 is SGDLS, CDR2 YYNGEE, per germline. The V segment lost 4 bases and the J segment 2 bases; nucleotides outside the gene matches: 7. The CDR3 region has the DNA TGTGCCAGCAGCTTCCGGGGACAGGGGGGTAACACCGGGGAGCTGTTTTTT. This encodes CASSFRGQGGNTGELFF.

V is TRBV6-5 and J is TRBJ1-1; TRBD1 matches at 7 bases. Per germline, CDR1 MNHEY and CDR2 SVGAGI. The CDR3 is 14 residues long. J lost 6 bases, V lost 0 bases, and 4 bases had no gene match. CDR3 bases: TGTGCCAGCAGTTACTCCACAGGGGAGGCTGAAGCTTTCTTT. This translates into CASSYSTGEAEAFF.

This clone was observed a single time. The chain couples TRBV5-1 to TRBJ2-7; unclear D gene. This CDR3 is 15 amino acids long. Per the germline V gene, CDR1 is SGHRS and CDR2 is YFSETQ. Trimming cost V 2 bases and J 2 bases, with 14 bases left between them. The CDR3 nucleotides are TGCGCCAGCAGCTTATCCAAGAGCAAAACCTACGAGCAGTACTTC. Protein: CASSLSKSKTYEQYF.

V gene TRBV13 combines with J gene TRBJ2-5; 8 bases map to TRBD1. After removal of 3 bases from V and 5 bases from J, the junction contained 5 bases not matched to a gene. Per germline, CDR1 PRHDT and CDR2 FYEKMQ (reference sequence). The CDR3 runs to 14 residues. CDR3 coding DNA: TGTGCCAGCAGCTTGAGGACAGGGTTGGAGACCCAGTACTTC. Its protein product is CASSLRTGLETQYF.

The rearrangement uses TRBV9 and TRBJ2-6; 12 positions agree with TRBD1. Trimming took 3 bases from V and 0 from J; bases not matched to a gene: 16. Germline CDR1 and CDR2: SGDLS and YYNGEE. The CDR3 sequence is 22 residues long. CDR3 amino acids: CASSARDRGLFYLSSGANVLTF. DNA for the CDR3: TGTGCCAGCAGCGCCCGGGACAGGGGGCTCTTTTACTTGAGCTCTGGGGCCAACGTCCTGACTTTC.

This sequence joins TRBV5-5 and TRBJ2-1, with 7 bases aligning to TRBD1. Trimming removed 1 base from V and 7 bases from J; junction bases left unmatched: 8. The CDR3 has 15 residues. The germline gives CDR1 SGHKS, CDR2 YYEKEE (reference sequence). Here the CDR3 reads CASSLYGQGENEQFF. The CDR3 region has the DNA TGTGCCAGCAGCTTGTATGGTCAGGGGGAGAATGAGCAGTTCTTC.

The chain couples TRBV27 to TRBJ2-3, with TRBD2 as a possible D gene (6 bases). Germline CDR1 MNHEY, CDR2 SMNVEV (reference sequence). V was trimmed by 0 bases and J by 0 bases, leaving 10 bases between them. The CDR3 has 16 residues. The DNA for the CDR3 is TGTGCCAGCAGTTTATCCGGAGGGTTTAGCACAGATACGCAGTATTTT. Its protein is CASSLSGGFSTDTQYF.

V gene TRBV19 combines with J gene TRBJ1-1; D is possibly TRBD1 (5 bases). This CDR3 region has 14 residues. The V end was cut by 11 bases, the J end by 5 bases, with 21 bases between. CDR1 is LNHDA, CDR2 SQIVND, per germline (reference sequence). The CDR3 spells CACSEAGLGTEAFF. The CDR3 region has the DNA TGTGCCTGCTCGGAAGCAGGGCTGGGGACTGAAGCTTTCTTT. The whole variable domain, remainder taken from reference TRBV19 and TRBJ1-1, is DGGITQSPKYLFRKEGQNVTLSCEQNLNHDAMYWYRQDPGQGLRLIYYSQIVNDFQKGDIAEGYSVSREKKESFPLTVTSAQKNPTAFYLCACSEAGLGTEAFFGQGTRLTVV.